This T cell receptor (beta chain) derives from a study of cytomegalovirus exposure and HLA in healthy donors. This clone was picked up one time. It was with 60 Vbeta and 13 Jbeta primers that the PCR ran. Repertoires were generated with immunoSEQ multiplex PCR, while TCRdb's copy carries only in-frame clones and drops some. The table includes 90,000 to 110,000 clones, 73% detected once. The trim removed 0 bases at V and 4 bases at J, leaving 2 bases unmatched. This CDR3 has 15 amino acids. The germline gives CDR1 SGHNT, CDR2 YYREEE (reference sequence). The receptor's source is a man in his forties in good health and CMV-seronegative. This chain joins TRBV5-4 and TRBJ1-2; 11 positions match TRBD1. The sample comprised PBMCs. The CDR3 here is CASSLGTGGLYGYTF. The CDR3 coding sequence is TGTGCCAGCAGCTTGGGGACAGGGGGCCTCTATGGCTACACCTTC. Full variable domain (missing parts from reference TRBV5-4 and TRBJ1-2): ETGVTQSPTHLIKTRGQQVTLRCSSQSGHNTVSWYQQALGQGPQFIFQYYREEENGRGNFPPRFSGLQFPNYSSELNVNALELDDSALYLCASSLGTGGLYGYTFGSGTRLTVV.